This T cell receptor beta chain was sequenced during a study of type 1 and type 2 diabetes patients. As for the study in general: Samples came from type 1 diabetic, type 2 diabetic or nondiabetic people, recruited in China. Across the study, about 19,000,000 paired-end reads were produced.

Amplification started from genomic DNA. Amplification of the beta chain CDR3 used 30 forward and 13 reverse multiplex primers. MiXCR, run by TCRdb on the multiplex PCR reads, gives a single entry per CDR3 protein. Here the sample spans some 250,000 distinct CDR3 sequences, 47% being singletons. The germline V gene encodes CDR1 SGHRS and CDR2 YFSETQ. V was clipped by 4 bases and J by 5 bases, with 13 bases between them. The CDR3 runs 15 residues. Regarding this clonotype: Its antigen is unidentified.

Study conclusions and caveats: Type 2 diabetes patients had few highly-expanded CD4+ clones, median one.

Sample: peripheral blood mononuclear cells (PBMCs). The source is a man aged 18 to 29 with type 2 diabetes. The V and J genes are TRBV5-1 and TRBJ1-6, with a tentative D call TRBD1 (6 bases). CDR3 sequence reads: CASSPRDNNNSPLHF. CDR3 DNA: TGCGCCAGCAGCCCGCGGGACAACAATAATTCACCCCTCCACTTT.